These 16 T cell receptor beta chains share one sample of origin, sequenced in a study of T cell repertoires in cytomegalovirus infection. TCRdb analysed the reads with MiXCR anew, one entry per CDR3 protein. The sample holds 740,000 or so distinct CDR3 sequences, 35% to 45% seen once. The specimen was PBMCs. Receptors originate from a human donor in good health (CMV status not recorded). Some clones in this sample may be carry-over from other donors' samples.

In the case of this clonotype: The germline gene is not matched at one end of the junction; a read error may be the cause. This chain joins TRBV27 and TRBJ1-2; D perhaps matches TRBD1 (5 bases). This CDR3 has 16 amino acids. From germline, CDR1 is MNHEY and CDR2 SMNVEV (reference sequence). The CDR3 loop reads CASSPYLGGQGTFLVF. The DNA for the CDR3 is TGTGCCAGCAGCCCGTATTTAGGCGGGCAGGGTACATTTTTAGTCTTC.

J is TRBJ2-3 and V is TRBV7-2; 7 positions agree with TRBD2. This CDR3 comprises 16 residues. Germline CDR1 SGHTA, CDR2 FQGNSA. Losses at the gene ends were 6 bases for V and 7 bases for J; bases not matched to a gene: 16. CDR3 amino acids: CASRAERDPRGNTQYF. The CDR3 DNA reads TGTGCCAGCAGAGCAGAGCGGGACCCGCGTGGTAATACGCAGTATTTT.

This chain uses TRBV20-1 with TRBJ2-3; D gene uncertain. The V end lost 6 bases, the J end lost 0 bases, and 10 bases lay between the germline ends. The length of the CDR3 is 13 residues. In germline, CDR1 is DFQATT, CDR2 SNEGSKA (reference sequence). The CDR3 bases are TGCAGTGCCCAAGAGGAGAGCACAGATACGCAGTATTTT. This translates into CSAQEESTDTQYF.

This clonotype appeared a few times. J is TRBJ1-4 and V is TRBV7-6; 8 bases are a match to TRBD1. Unmatched junction bases numbered 6, after V lost 5 bases and J lost 7 bases. The CDR3 totals 14 residues. CDR1 SGHVS and CDR2 FNYEAQ come from the germline V gene. The CDR3, as DNA: TGTGCCAGCAGCGCGACCAGGGGGCTTGAAAAACTGTTTTTT. It translates to CASSATRGLEKLFF. The variable domain in full, completed from reference TRBV7-6 and TRBJ1-4, reads GAGVSQSPRYKVTKRGQDVALRCDPISGHVSLYWYRQALGQGPEFLTYFNYEAQQDKSGLPNDRFSAERPEGSISTLTIQRTEQRDSAMYRCASSATRGLEKLFFGSGTQLSVL.

Only a few counts were recorded for this clonotype. This rearrangement joins TRBV7-2 to TRBJ2-5; 12 nucleotides align to TRBD2. The CDR3 has 16 residues. Germline assignment: CDR1 SGHTA and CDR2 FQGNSA. Trimming took 0 bases from V and 7 from J; bases not matched to a gene: 6. The CDR3: CASSLATSGGQGTQYF. Here the CDR3 DNA reads TGTGCCAGCAGCTTAGCGACTAGCGGGGGTCAGGGGACCCAGTACTTC.

The chain recombines TRBV30 with TRBJ2-2; 7 bases line up with TRBD2. The CDR3 is 16 amino acids. Germline CDR1 reads GTSNPN; CDR2 reads SVGIG (reference sequence). After removal of 0 bases from V and 5 bases from J, the junction contained 9 bases not matched to a gene. CDR3 residues: CAWSVQRGLPTGELFF. The CDR3 DNA sequence: TGTGCCTGGAGTGTCCAGCGGGGTCTCCCAACCGGGGAGCTGTTTTTT.

This clonotype was observed a handful of times. The CDR3 protein is CASSQVGGSSYEQYF. Here the CDR3 DNA reads TGTGCCAGCAGCCAAGTGGGGGGAAGCTCCTACGAGCAGTACTTC. V usage is TRBV4-2 and J usage is TRBJ2-7, with D possibly TRBD2 on 6 matching bases. The CDR3 length is 15 residues. V shed 1 base and J shed 0 bases, with 10 bases lying between them. CDR1 is LGHNA, CDR2 YNFKEQ, per germline.

V gene TRBV12-3 or TRBV12-4 combines with J gene TRBJ1-2, with D possibly TRBD1 on 5 matching bases. The CDR3 consists of 15 residues. V lost 3 bases to trimming and J lost 7 bases, with 18 bases between them. The CDR3 nucleotides read TGTGCCAGCAGTTTGGCGGGGGAAATCAGCGGTGGCTACACCTTC. Its protein product is CASSLAGEISGGYTF.

This clonotype was detected a few times. V gene TRBV13 combines with J gene TRBJ1-1; 7 nucleotides match TRBD1. Germline V gene lookup returns CDR1 PRHDT and CDR2 FYEKMQ (reference sequence). V lost 8 bases, J lost 4 bases, and 16 bases stayed unmatched. CDR3 length: 16 amino acids. CDR3: CASCSGERGRPTEAFF. CDR3 nucleotide sequence: TGTGCCAGCTGCTCGGGGGAAAGGGGGCGCCCCACTGAAGCTTTCTTT.

There are many counts of this clonotype. J is TRBJ1-2 and V is TRBV7-2, with D unclear. Trimming stripped 5 bases from V and 7 bases from J, with 20 bases between. Per the germline V gene, CDR1 is SGHTA and CDR2 is FQGNSA. This CDR3 is 15 amino acids long. The CDR3 bases are TGTGCCAGCAGCGTAGGGTCGGTCCAGCAAGCTGGCTACACCTTC. The encoded protein is CASSVGSVQQAGYTF.

V usage is TRBV7-9 and J usage is TRBJ1-1, with D perhaps matching TRBD1 (6 bases). The germline CDR1 and CDR2 sequences are SEHNR and FQNEAQ (reference sequence). This CDR3 region has 15 residues. The V end lost 5 bases, the J end lost 3 bases, and 16 bases lay between the germline ends. CDR3 protein: CASSQSEGDHTEAFF. The CDR3 nucleotides are TGTGCCAGCAGCCAATCGGAGGGGGATCACACTGAAGCTTTCTTT.

This clonotype was counted at least ten times. The chain is built from TRBV6-4 and TRBJ1-6; 7 nucleotides line up with TRBD1. CDR1 is MRHNA and CDR2 is SNTAGT in the germline V gene. With 3 bases clipped from V and 5 bases from J, the junction kept 1 base outside the gene matches. The CDR3 is made up of 14 amino acids. The CDR3 here is CASSDDRDNSPLHF. The CDR3, as DNA: TGTGCCAGCAGTGATGACAGGGATAATTCACCCCTCCACTTT.

This clonotype was detected a few times. The chain uses TRBV27 and TRBJ2-5; D possibly corresponds to TRBD1 (5 bases). CDR1 MNHEY and CDR2 SMNVEV come from the germline V gene (reference sequence). The germline V and J ends were trimmed by 6 bases and 5 bases, with 16 bases remaining between them. CDR3 length: 14 residues. The CDR3 sequence is CASSRDSFGETQYF. DNA of the CDR3: TGTGCCAGCAGCCGAGACAGTTTCGGCGAGACCCAGTACTTC.

The chain couples TRBV2 to TRBJ2-1; 13 nucleotides match TRBD2. There are 21 residues in the CDR3. The V and J ends lost 2 bases and 1 base, in that order; junction bases with no gene match: 14. Germline assignment: CDR1 SNHLY and CDR2 FYNNEI. CDR3 loop: CASSESVTTSGRGPSYNEQFF. CDR3 in DNA: TGTGCCAGCAGTGAATCCGTCACCACTAGCGGGAGGGGACCATCCTACAATGAGCAGTTCTTC.

There are a few counts of this clonotype. DNA for the CDR3: TGTGCCAGCAGCTTGGGCATTTGGGGATCTGGCACAGATACGCAGTATTTT. The encoded protein is CASSLGIWGSGTDTQYF. This chain joins TRBV7-9 and TRBJ2-3; D is uncertain. Trimming removed 3 bases at V and 1 base at J, with 17 bases between. Germline V gene data show CDR1 as SEHNR and CDR2 as FQNEAQ (reference sequence). This CDR3 contains 17 residues.

This clonotype has a handful of counts. V usage is TRBV7-2 and J usage is TRBJ2-5, with D perhaps matching TRBD1 (8 bases). V gave up 0 bases and J gave up 4 bases, with 12 bases separating them. Germline V gene data show CDR1 as SGHTA and CDR2 as FQGNSA. This CDR3 spans 15 amino acids. CDR3 residues: CASSLAQGGAETQYF. The CDR3 region has the DNA TGTGCCAGCAGCTTAGCACAGGGGGGGGCAGAGACCCAGTACTTC.